The 32 T cell receptor beta chains below were found in one sample sequenced in a study of PD-1 blockade in classical Hodgkin lymphoma. This table comes from immunoSEQ multiplex PCR, and its TCRdb copy is limited to in-frame clones, with some not included. The table lists about 84,000 clones, about 89% of them singletons, with approximately 22% in the top ten. Every one of the patients relapsed after autologous stem cell transplantation (brentuximab vedotin exposure was variable). The sequenced sample was peripheral blood mononuclear cells (PBMCs), obtained at baseline. The receptors were sampled from a human donor with classical Hodgkin lymphoma.

The rearrangement uses TRBV4-1 and TRBJ2-7; TRBD2 matches at 15 bases. The V gene end was trimmed by 1 base and the J gene end by 7 bases; junction bases not matched to a gene: 5. The CDR3 is 16 amino acids. CDR1 is MGHRA, CDR2 YSYEKL, per germline. CDR3 in amino acids: CASSQVLGLAGGEQYF. Here the CDR3 DNA reads TGCGCCAGCAGCCAAGTTCTTGGACTAGCGGGGGGGGAGCAGTACTTC.

V usage is TRBV25-1 and J usage is TRBJ1-1, with D possibly being TRBD1 (5 bases). Trimming removed 5 bases at V and 10 bases at J, with 20 bases between. This CDR3 comprises 14 residues. CDR1 is MGHDK, CDR2 SYGVNS, per germline. CDR3 coding DNA: TGTGCCAGCAGTTCTTGGGGAGGGGCCCCCGGAGCTTTCTTT. This encodes CASSSWGGAPGAFF.

The chain has TRBV27 and TRBJ1-2; the D gene is possibly TRBD1 (5 bases). Germline lookup yields CDR1 MNHEY and CDR2 SMNVEV (reference sequence). The CDR3 has 13 amino acids. Trimming took 1 base from V and 6 from J, leaving 9 bases between them. The CDR3 loop is CASSLWQGDGYTF. CDR3 nucleotides: TGTGCCAGCAGTTTATGGCAGGGTGATGGCTACACCTTC.

The genes are TRBV30 and TRBJ2-2; 8 positions agree with TRBD2. V was clipped by 0 bases and J by 2 bases; unmatched bases: 5. The length of the CDR3 is 16 residues. Per the germline V gene, CDR1 is GTSNPN and CDR2 is SVGIG (reference sequence). The CDR3 loop reads CAWSVSSGSNTGELFF. The CDR3 DNA is TGTGCCTGGAGTGTATCGAGCGGGAGCAACACCGGGGAGCTGTTTTTT.

The chain links TRBV27 to TRBJ2-7, with D possibly being TRBD2 (5 bases). Germline values: CDR1 MNHEY, CDR2 SMNVEV (reference sequence). The CDR3 extends over 15 amino acids. V shed 5 bases and J shed 3 bases, with 17 bases lying between them. The CDR3 DNA sequence: TGTGCCAGCAGTGTTGGACTCCCTCTGAGCTACGAGCAGTACTTC. This translates into CASSVGLPLSYEQYF.

Only a few counts were recorded for this clone. The rearrangement joins TRBV2 to TRBJ1-2, with TRBD1 matching 8 bases. The J segment lost 6 bases and the V segment lost 4 bases, leaving 7 bases of the junction unmatched. Looked up from germline, CDR1 is SNHLY and CDR2 is FYNNEI. The length of the CDR3 is 14 residues. Here the CDR3 reads CASSAKRTGNGYTF. CDR3 sequence (DNA): TGTGCCAGCAGTGCCAAAAGGACAGGGAATGGCTACACCTTC.

To note about this clone: Other DNA sequences in the sample encode the same CDR3. CDR3 sequence reads: CASSLTGLNTEAFF. CDR3 DNA: TGTGCCAGCAGTTTAACAGGCTTGAACACTGAAGCTTTCTTT. This rearrangement joins TRBV27 to TRBJ1-1; D is perhaps TRBD1 (5 bases). Trimming removed 2 bases at V and 0 bases at J, with 7 bases between. The CDR3 spans 14 residues. Per the germline V gene, CDR1 is MNHEY and CDR2 is SMNVEV (reference sequence).

J is TRBJ2-1 and V is TRBV29-1, with 7 bases lining up with TRBD2. V lost 3 bases to trimming and J lost 9 bases; unmatched junction nucleotides: 11. Germline V CDR1 and CDR2: SQVTM, ANQGSEA. CDR3 length: 14 amino acids. CDR3 sequence reads: CSVEKLASPGEQFF. In nucleotides, the CDR3 is TGCAGCGTTGAGAAACTAGCGAGCCCCGGTGAGCAGTTCTTC.

This clone was seen just once. The rearrangement joins TRBV7-9 to TRBJ2-3; TRBD1 matches 7 bases. The CDR3 extends over 17 amino acids. CDR1 is SEHNR, CDR2 FQNEAQ, per germline (reference sequence). With 4 bases clipped from V and 4 bases from J, the junction kept 14 bases outside the gene matches. The CDR3 DNA reads as TGTGCCAGCAGCTACCTTAGGGGGAGAGGGGGCCCAGATACGCAGTATTTT. It is translated as CASSYLRGRGGPDTQYF.

The rearrangement links TRBV6-5 to TRBJ2-1; 13 bases match TRBD2. Trimming at V came to 6 bases and at J to 8 bases, leaving 4 bases not matched to a gene. The CDR3 covers 14 residues. CDR1 MNHEY and CDR2 SVGAGI come from the germline V gene. CDR3 protein: CASSGLAGEDEQFF. In DNA form, the CDR3 reads TGTGCCAGCAGCGGACTAGCGGGAGAGGATGAGCAGTTCTTC.

This rearrangement joins TRBV6-4 to TRBJ2-3, with D maybe TRBD1 (6 bases). CDR3 length equals 14 residues. The ends were cut back, 3 bases at V and 4 bases at J, with 11 bases in the middle. CDR1 and CDR2 from the germline V gene are MRHNA and SNTAGT. Here the CDR3 DNA reads TGTGCCAGCAGTGATACAGGGTTCGCAGATACGCAGTATTTT. This encodes CASSDTGFADTQYF.

The chain joins TRBV5-6 to TRBJ2-5; D possibly matches TRBD1 or TRBD2 (5 bases each). CDR1 and CDR2 from the germline V gene are SGHDT and YYEEEE. V lost 1 base, J lost 5 bases, and 21 bases lay in between. The CDR3 has 17 amino acids. In nucleotides, the CDR3 is TGTGCCAGCAGCTTGTTTGTGACAGCCCCGGACTTGGAGACCCAGTACTTC. This sequence encodes CASSLFVTAPDLETQYF.

The rearrangement joins TRBV30 to TRBJ2-1, with 7 nucleotides matching TRBD1. The CDR3 is 14 amino acids. With 2 bases clipped from V and 8 bases from J, the junction kept 9 bases outside the gene matches. In germline, CDR1 is GTSNPN, CDR2 SVGIG (reference sequence). The CDR3 nucleotides read TGTGCCTGGAGTCGAACAGGGGCCGGCGATGAGCAGTTCTTC. Its protein product is CAWSRTGAGDEQFF.

The V gene is TRBV28, the J gene TRBJ2-7, with unresolved D. The V gene lost 3 bases and the J gene lost 4 bases, with 7 bases spanning the gap. This CDR3 comprises 12 residues. Germline loops: CDR1 MDHEN, CDR2 SYDVKM. The CDR3 loop reads CASSLQDYEQYF. CDR3 nucleotide sequence: TGTGCCAGCAGTTTGCAGGATTACGAGCAGTACTTC.

This clone was observed once. The genes are TRBV2 and TRBJ2-1; 11 positions agree with TRBD2. CDR1 is SNHLY and CDR2 is FYNNEI in the germline V gene. V lost 8 bases, J lost 2 bases, and 5 bases stayed unmatched. This CDR3 is built from 15 residues. In DNA, the CDR3 is TGTGCCAGCCAGCAACTAGCGGGAGCCTACAATGAGCAGTTCTTC. It encodes CASQQLAGAYNEQFF.

V usage is TRBV6-5 and J usage is TRBJ1-3, with D possibly being TRBD1 (5 bases). Germline CDR1 reads MNHEY; CDR2 reads SVGAGI. V was clipped by 7 bases and J by 0 bases, with 13 bases between them. CDR3 length: 15 amino acids. CDR3 DNA sequence: TGTGCCAGCACATCGGGGGTCCTCTCTGGAAACACCATATATTTT. Its protein is CASTSGVLSGNTIYF.

This chain links TRBV18 with TRBJ2-3, with TRBD2 identical over 8 bases. Germline loops: CDR1 KGHSH, CDR2 LQKENI. CDR3 length: 16 amino acids. V was pared by 1 base and J by 0 bases, with 3 bases of the junction left unmatched. CDR3 sequence: CASSPQTSGSTDTQYF. Written as DNA, the CDR3 is TGTGCCAGCTCACCACAAACTAGCGGTAGCACAGATACGCAGTATTTT.

The chain uses TRBV6-6 and TRBJ2-7, with D perhaps matching TRBD1 (5 bases). CDR1 and CDR2 (germline): MNHNY, SVGAGI (reference sequence). This CDR3 has 15 residues. The germline V and J ends were trimmed by 0 bases and 3 bases, with 12 bases remaining between them. DNA for the CDR3: TGTGCCAGCAGTTACTCTCACGGGCAGGGCTACGAGCAGTACTTC. Translation gives CASSYSHGQGYEQYF.

The genes are TRBV30 and TRBJ1-4, with a tentative D call TRBD1 (5 bases). CDR1 is GTSNPN and CDR2 is SVGIG in the germline V gene (reference sequence). This CDR3 is 15 amino acids long. With 3 bases removed from V and 7 bases from J, the gap between germline ends came to 18 bases. The CDR3 region is CAWREPGPAVEKLFF. The CDR3 nucleotides are TGTGCCTGGAGAGAGCCGGGACCTGCGGTTGAAAAACTGTTTTTT.

The V gene is TRBV6-6, the J gene TRBJ1-1; D unclear. CDR3 length: 14 amino acids. The germline V gene encodes CDR1 MNHNY and CDR2 SVGAGI (reference sequence). Trimming cost V 3 bases and J 5 bases, with 13 bases left between them. The CDR3 here is CASSYGPGETEAFF. The CDR3 coding sequence is TGTGCCAGCAGTTATGGGCCGGGTGAAACTGAAGCTTTCTTT.

In this sample, this clone turned up once. The chain recombines TRBV7-9 with TRBJ2-3; D unclear. This CDR3 is built from 14 residues. Germline CDR1 and CDR2: SEHNR and FQNEAQ (reference sequence). Trimming shortened V by 1 base and J by 1 base, and 6 bases separated the two germline ends. CDR3 DNA: TGTGCCAGCAGCTTAGTGGACGGCACAGATACGCAGTATTTT. It encodes CASSLVDGTDTQYF.

V usage is TRBV5-4 and J usage is TRBJ1-1, with 7 bases aligning to TRBD1. J lost 6 bases, V lost 0 bases, and 5 bases had no gene match. Germline V gene lookup returns CDR1 SGHNT and CDR2 YYREEE (reference sequence). The CDR3 extends over 14 amino acids. In nucleotides, the CDR3 is TGTGCCAGCAGCTTGGCAGGGACAGACTCTGAAGCTTTCTTT. Amino acid sequence: CASSLAGTDSEAFF.

This sequence joins TRBV5-6 and TRBJ2-2; D is ambiguous. Trimming removed 4 bases at V and 5 bases at J, with 3 bases between. This CDR3 comprises 11 residues. Germline assignment: CDR1 SGHDT and CDR2 YYEEEE. The CDR3 loop is CASSITGELFF. DNA of the CDR3: TGTGCCAGCAGCATAACCGGGGAGCTGTTTTTT.

The rearrangement links TRBV19 to TRBJ1-5; D is perhaps TRBD1 (5 bases). The V and J ends lost 4 bases and 4 bases respectively, with 17 bases between them. CDR1 LNHDA and CDR2 SQIVND come from the germline V gene (reference sequence). The CDR3 runs 16 residues. The CDR3 nucleotides read TGTGCCAGTAGTAGTCCGGGACGCCAACCGAATCAGCCCCAGCATTTT. As protein: CASSSPGRQPNQPQHF. Full variable domain (outside the CDR3, taken from reference TRBV19 and TRBJ1-5): DGGITQSPKYLFRKEGQNVTLSCEQNLNHDAMYWYRQDPGQGLRLIYYSQIVNDFQKGDIAEGYSVSREKKESFPLTVTSAQKNPTAFYLCASSSPGRQPNQPQHFGDGTRLSIL.

The V and J genes are TRBV4-2 and TRBJ2-3; TRBD2 aligns across 7 bases. The length of the CDR3 is 16 residues. Per the germline V gene, CDR1 is LGHNA and CDR2 is YNFKEQ. After removal of 0 bases from V and 6 bases from J, the junction contained 9 bases not matched to a gene. The CDR3 region has the DNA TGTGCCAGCAGCCAAGATTTTGGCGGGAGCGGGGATACGCAGTATTTT. The encoded protein is CASSQDFGGSGDTQYF.

This rearrangement joins TRBV7-2 to TRBJ2-6; D is undetermined. The length of the CDR3 is 16 residues. The V gene's germline CDR1 is SGHTA and CDR2 FQGNSA. The V and J ends lost 5 bases and 0 bases respectively, with 11 bases between them. The CDR3 reads CASSPSLFSGANVLTF. CDR3 sequence (DNA): TGTGCCAGCAGCCCCTCTCTTTTCTCTGGGGCCAACGTCCTGACTTTC.

CDR3 nucleotide sequence: TGTGCCTGGAGTTTTAGGACAGGAAAACGGACCCAGTACTTC. Protein product: CAWSFRTGKRTQYF. The rearrangement links TRBV30 to TRBJ2-5; TRBD1 aligns across 7 bases. V lost 2 bases, J lost 7 bases, and 10 bases stayed unmatched. The CDR3 totals 14 residues. Germline CDR1 and CDR2: GTSNPN and SVGIG (reference sequence).

This clone was found a few times. The gene calls are TRBV18 and TRBJ1-5; D is unresolved. The CDR3 contains 13 residues. Per the germline V gene, CDR1 is KGHSH and CDR2 is LQKENI. V shed 3 bases and J shed 5 bases, with 8 bases lying between them. CDR3 coding DNA: TGTGCCAGCTCACCGTATGAAGATCAGCCCCAGCATTTT. Its translation: CASSPYEDQPQHF.

This chain connects TRBV19 to TRBJ1-5; 7 nucleotides match TRBD1. Germline lookup yields CDR1 LNHDA and CDR2 SQIVND (reference sequence). This CDR3 region has 15 residues. J was trimmed by 3 bases and V by 5 bases; bases with no gene match: 7. CDR3 in DNA: TGTGCCAGTAGTGCGTGGGACAGAGTCAATCAGCCCCAGCATTTT. As protein: CASSAWDRVNQPQHF.

V gene TRBV18 combines with J gene TRBJ2-1; D remains ambiguous. In germline, CDR1 is KGHSH, CDR2 LQKENI. CDR3 length equals 14 residues. V lost 6 bases to trimming and J lost 4 bases, with 13 bases between them. CDR3: CASSDRLTYNEQFF. The DNA of the CDR3 is TGTGCCAGCTCTGACCGGCTGACGTACAATGAGCAGTTCTTC.

This chain connects TRBV28 to TRBJ1-5; 11 nucleotides match TRBD1. Germline V CDR1 and CDR2: MDHEN, SYDVKM. The length of the CDR3 is 15 residues. V lost 4 bases, J lost 5 bases, and 4 bases stayed unmatched. This CDR3 reads CASSSLGQGDQPQHF. As DNA, the CDR3 is TGTGCCAGCAGTTCCCTGGGACAGGGGGATCAGCCCCAGCATTTT.

The chain recombines TRBV5-8 with TRBJ1-1, with D perhaps TRBD1 (6 bases). This CDR3 comprises 18 residues. Germline loops: CDR1 SGHTS, CDR2 YDEGEE. The V and J ends lost 0 bases and 0 bases respectively, with 18 bases between them. The CDR3 here is CASSLGEDRVFMNTEAFF. CDR3 DNA sequence: TGTGCCAGCAGCTTGGGAGAGGACAGAGTTTTCATGAACACTGAAGCTTTCTTT.